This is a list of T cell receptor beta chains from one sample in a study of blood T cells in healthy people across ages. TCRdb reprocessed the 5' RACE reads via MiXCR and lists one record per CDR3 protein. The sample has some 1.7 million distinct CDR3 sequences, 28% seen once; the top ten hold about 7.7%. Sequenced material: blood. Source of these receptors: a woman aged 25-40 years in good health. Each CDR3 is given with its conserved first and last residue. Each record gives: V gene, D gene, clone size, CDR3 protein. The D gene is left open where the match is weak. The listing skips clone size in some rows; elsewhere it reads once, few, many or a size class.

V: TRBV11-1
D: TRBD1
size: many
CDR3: CASSYWDREEETQYF

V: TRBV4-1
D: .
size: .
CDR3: CASSQDWRQPQHF

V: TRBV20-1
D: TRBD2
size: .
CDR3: CSANPAGKYNEQFF

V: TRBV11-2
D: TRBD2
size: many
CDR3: CASSLVGLAGGYEQFF

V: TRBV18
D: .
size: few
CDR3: CASSPVRDEQFF

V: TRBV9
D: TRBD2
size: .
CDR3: CAGSVVDGGDPYQETQYF

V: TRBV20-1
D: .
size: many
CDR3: CSADNLVGANVLTF

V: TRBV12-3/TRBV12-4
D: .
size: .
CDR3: CASSLPGPGGGYTF

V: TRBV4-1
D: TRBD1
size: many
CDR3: CASSQGGGEGLETQYF

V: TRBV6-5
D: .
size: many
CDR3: CASTGPGEQYF

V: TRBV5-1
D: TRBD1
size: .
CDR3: CASSPAAGTGWNERYF

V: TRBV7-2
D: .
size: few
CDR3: CASSFPGQSSGANVLTF

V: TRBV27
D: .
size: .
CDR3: CASSPRTREGKLFF

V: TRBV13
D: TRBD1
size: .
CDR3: CASSFKPGQGADTQYF

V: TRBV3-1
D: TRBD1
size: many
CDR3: CASSLQDRGGYTF

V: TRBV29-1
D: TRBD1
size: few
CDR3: CSVSWVLTGVENIQYF

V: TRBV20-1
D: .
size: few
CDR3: CSAPRLVESNEQFF

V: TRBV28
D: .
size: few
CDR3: CASSLLGMAYEQYF

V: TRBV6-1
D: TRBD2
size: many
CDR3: CASSVGGGAREQFF

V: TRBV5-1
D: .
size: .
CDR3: CASSLEASVDNEQFF

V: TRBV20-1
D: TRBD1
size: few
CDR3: CSARTGRNEKLFF

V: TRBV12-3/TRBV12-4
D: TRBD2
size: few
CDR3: CASSLGLESPQETQYF

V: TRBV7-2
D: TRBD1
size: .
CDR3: CAGSPRVDRVNQPQHF

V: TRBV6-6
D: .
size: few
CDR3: CASLGGLNYGYTF

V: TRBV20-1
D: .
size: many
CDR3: CSAYTGQETQYF

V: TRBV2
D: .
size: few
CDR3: CASRPRTLKVTQYF

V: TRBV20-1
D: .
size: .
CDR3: CSARDQGDKPQHF

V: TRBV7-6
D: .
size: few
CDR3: CAGSFGGEQFF

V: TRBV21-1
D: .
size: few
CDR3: CASSKVKVRGPFGYTF

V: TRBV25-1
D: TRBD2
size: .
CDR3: CASSEQTTSGSWWSYNEQFF

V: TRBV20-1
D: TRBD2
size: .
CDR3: CSADKRGGGTDTQYF

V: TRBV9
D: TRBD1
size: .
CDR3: CASSVATGAYEQYF

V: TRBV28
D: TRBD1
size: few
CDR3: CASSKQGARGYTF

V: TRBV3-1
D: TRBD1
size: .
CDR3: CASNQGGGWSYEQYF

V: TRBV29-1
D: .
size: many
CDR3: CSVEERIGAIYEQYF

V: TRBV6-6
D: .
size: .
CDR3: CASSYPRDGEKLFF

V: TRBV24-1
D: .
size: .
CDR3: CANRCSGANVLTF

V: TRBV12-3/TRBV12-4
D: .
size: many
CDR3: CASSNRGRNTEAFF

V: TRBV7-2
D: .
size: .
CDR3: CASSLRDTSYEQYF

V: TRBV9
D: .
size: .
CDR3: CASSVAKGFGTEAFF

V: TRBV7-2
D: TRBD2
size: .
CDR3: CASSRQPGTSGTDTQYF

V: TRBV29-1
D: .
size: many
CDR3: CSVEDRGDTF